This TCR beta chain is from a study of Ad26.COV2.S vaccination and SARS-CoV-2 variants. Study details: Donor got 5x10^10 or 1x10^11 viral particles of Ad26.COV2.S. Study-level results: Recipients of either vaccine or placebo displayed similar breadth of non-spike TCRs.

Sample treatment: 19 received Ad26.COV2.S at low or high dose, single or two shots; about 5 received placebo; per-sample allocation not given. Sampling was done on day 63 after the first vaccine or placebo injection. Assay: immunoSEQ multiplex PCR; the TCRdb copy retains only in-frame clones and omits some. The table includes roughly 300,000 clones, about 85% detected once. This clone came up many times. No antigen is known for it. Trimming removed 3 bases from V and 5 bases from J, with 7 bases in between. This CDR3 contains 13 residues. Germline CDR1 reads MRHNA; CDR2 reads SNTAGT. The sequence derives from a person between 18 and 60 years old who received the Ad26.COV2.S COVID-19 vaccine or a placebo. This rearrangement joins TRBV6-4 to TRBJ2-2; D remains ambiguous. This specimen was peripheral blood, taken in a trial of Ad26.COV2.S vaccine versus placebo. This CDR3 is CASSERDTGELFF. The CDR3 DNA sequence: TGTGCCAGCAGTGAAAGGGATACCGGGGAGCTGTTTTTT.